These 20 T cell receptor beta chains originate from one sample sequenced in a study of blood T cell repertoires in COVID-19 (TCRdb year 2020). Library preparation was by the immunoSEQ multiplex PCR assay. This immuneACCESS table, as held by TCRdb, lists in-frame sequences with V and J called but not all clones. Of the missing ones, under half trace to an unresolved V gene in checked studies; the others have no known cause. For this sample there are about 440,000 clones; around 91% appear just once. About 0.63% of the sample lies in the top ten. Sequencing was carried out using PBMCs or T cells enriched from blood (not recorded which). The receptors stem from a man younger than 35 who had recovered from COVID-19.

This clone came up a few times. The DNA is omitted, as the CDR3 cannot be located on it reliably, and the CDR3 follows TCRdb's listing. The chain joins TRBV6-1 to TRBJ1-5. The CDR3 is 16 residues long, counting both termini. CDR1 MNHNS and CDR2 SASEGT come from the germline V gene. CDR3 region: CASSDFGPGGNQPQHF.

The rearrangement links TRBV30 to TRBJ1-6; tentatively, D is TRBD1 (5 bases). The germline V gene encodes CDR1 GTSNPN and CDR2 SVGIG (reference sequence). The CDR3 extends over 15 amino acids. Between the trimmed V and J ends, which lost 5 bases and 8 bases, there was a span of 19 bases. CDR3 protein: CAWGTGGSQYSPLHF. For the CDR3, the DNA is TGTGCCTGGGGCACCGGGGGATCCCAGTATTCACCCCTCCACTTT.

The CDR3 here is CASHRGIPYEQYF. The CDR3 DNA reads TGTGCCAGCCACAGGGGAATTCCCTACGAGCAGTACTTC. This sequence joins TRBV28 and TRBJ2-7, with TRBD1 matching 7 bases. J lost 2 bases, V lost 8 bases, and 6 bases had no gene match. The CDR3 loop spans 13 amino acids. Germline CDR1 is MDHEN and CDR2 is SYDVKM.

This chain joins TRBV5-5 and TRBJ1-5; D perhaps matches TRBD1 (6 bases). Per the germline V gene, CDR1 is SGHKS and CDR2 is YYEKEE (reference sequence). This CDR3 has 14 amino acids. V shed 5 bases and J shed 5 bases, with 14 bases lying between them. The CDR3 protein is CASRPGQNYQPQHF. CDR3 coding DNA: TGTGCCAGCAGGCCGGGACAAAATTATCAGCCCCAGCATTTT.

The V gene is TRBV4-1, the J gene TRBJ2-1; a possible D gene is TRBD2 (6 bases). Per the germline V gene, CDR1 is MGHRA and CDR2 is YSYEKL. The CDR3 length is 16 residues. Trimming took 0 bases from V and 10 from J, leaving 19 bases between them. CDR3 residues: CASSQESAGQIEEQFF. DNA of the CDR3: TGCGCCAGCAGCCAAGAATCTGCGGGGCAAATTGAAGAGCAGTTCTTC.

V gene TRBV2 combines with J gene TRBJ2-1, with 9 bases identical to TRBD1. This CDR3 contains 14 residues. Germline lookup yields CDR1 SNHLY and CDR2 FYNNEI. The V and J ends lost 10 bases and 5 bases, in that order; junction bases with no gene match: 9. The CDR3 sequence is CATAKGQGHNEQFF. In DNA, the CDR3 is TGTGCCACAGCCAAGGGACAGGGACACAATGAGCAGTTCTTC.

The J gene is TRBJ1-4, the V gene TRBV11-2; D is undetermined. The length of the CDR3 is 17 residues. Trimming cost V 5 bases and J 6 bases, with 22 bases left between them. CDR1 is SGHAT and CDR2 is FQNNGV in the germline V gene. CDR3 nucleotides: TGTGCCAGCAGCCCCTGGGCCCAGCGGACGTTGGATGAAAAACTGTTTTTT. Amino acid sequence: CASSPWAQRTLDEKLFF.

The chain combines TRBV10-3 with TRBJ1-1; perhaps TRBD1 as D (6 bases). With 11 bases removed from V and 0 bases from J, the gap between germline ends came to 13 bases. The CDR3 spans 13 residues. From germline, CDR1 is ENHRY and CDR2 SYGVKD. The CDR3 nucleotides are TGTGCCGCCTTAACAGGGCTGAACACTGAAGCTTTCTTT. It codes for CAALTGLNTEAFF.

This chain connects TRBV11-2 to TRBJ1-1; D not resolved. This CDR3 has 16 residues. Trimming took off 5 bases at V and 0 bases at J, with 16 bases between the two ends. Germline assignment: CDR1 SGHAT and CDR2 FQNNGV. In DNA, the CDR3 is TGTGCCAGCAGCCCCCGACCTACAGCCATGAACACTGAAGCTTTCTTT. Translated, it gives CASSPRPTAMNTEAFF.

About this clone: An end of the junction differs from the germline gene, which may be a read error. The gene calls are TRBV6-5 and TRBJ1-2; D possibly corresponds to TRBD1 (6 bases). CDR3 length: 15 residues. Per germline, CDR1 MNHEY and CDR2 SVGAGI. This chain's CDR3 is CASSYGKWGLYDYTF. The CDR3 DNA reads TGTGCCAGCAGTTACGGGAAATGGGGGCTATATGACTACACCTTC.

This clone appeared a single time. The chain recombines TRBV30 with TRBJ1-5; D call uncertain. CDR1 is GTSNPN and CDR2 is SVGIG in the germline V gene (reference sequence). V was clipped by 0 bases and J by 7 bases, with 10 bases between them. The CDR3 runs 13 residues. Here the CDR3 DNA reads TGTGCCTGGAGTGTAAGCGTCAACCAGCCCCAGCATTTT. Translated, it gives CAWSVSVNQPQHF.

V and J are TRBV18 and TRBJ2-7, with TRBD2 identical over 14 bases. CDR1 and CDR2 from the germline V gene are KGHSH and LQKENI. This CDR3 spans 15 amino acids. The junction had 4 bases not matched to a gene; V was cut back by 6 bases and J by 3 bases. CDR3 sequence (DNA): TGTGCCAGCTCGCGACTAGCGGGAGGGTTCTACGAGCAGTACTTC. This encodes CASSRLAGGFYEQYF.

The chain couples TRBV27 to TRBJ2-1; 10 bases are a match to TRBD2. Trimming at V came to 3 bases and at J to 1 base, leaving 3 bases not matched to a gene. Germline V gene data show CDR1 as MNHEY and CDR2 as SMNVEV (reference sequence). The CDR3 is made up of 16 amino acids. The CDR3 region is CASSLLAGVSYNEQFF. DNA for the CDR3: TGTGCCAGCAGTTTGCTAGCGGGAGTGTCCTACAATGAGCAGTTCTTC.

The chain carries TRBV20-1 and TRBJ2-3; unclear D gene. The V and J ends lost 6 bases and 4 bases respectively, with 8 bases between them. CDR1 and CDR2 (germline): DFQATT, SNEGSKA (reference sequence). CDR3 length equals 11 residues. CDR3: CSAYLADTQYF. The CDR3 DNA sequence: TGCAGTGCATATTTAGCAGATACGCAGTATTTT.

V usage is TRBV4-2 and J usage is TRBJ1-4; D is undetermined. Deletions cut 0 bases from V and 16 bases from J, with 9 bases between. This CDR3 contains 11 residues. The V gene's germline CDR1 is LGHNA and CDR2 YNFKEQ. The CDR3 spells CASSQDGVTFF. The CDR3 nucleotides are TGTGCCAGCAGCCAAGACGGGGTTACGTTTTTT.

The chain recombines TRBV29-1 with TRBJ1-1; 8 bases agree with TRBD1. This CDR3 spans 16 amino acids. The V gene's germline CDR1 is SQVTM and CDR2 ANQGSEA. J was trimmed by 1 base and V by 3 bases; bases with no gene match: 10. The CDR3 reads CSVDLAQGAWNTEAFF. CDR3 DNA: TGCAGCGTTGATTTGGCGCAGGGGGCTTGGAACACTGAAGCTTTCTTT.

V usage is TRBV19 and J usage is TRBJ1-2, with 7 bases aligning to TRBD1. CDR3 length equals 13 residues. Germline loops: CDR1 LNHDA, CDR2 SQIVND (reference sequence). V was pared by 5 bases and J by 4 bases, with 4 bases of the junction left unmatched. The CDR3 region is CASSPQGGYGYTF. Here the CDR3 DNA reads TGTGCCAGTAGTCCCCAGGGGGGCTATGGCTACACCTTC.

The V gene is TRBV6-5, the J gene TRBJ1-2; 9 nucleotides agree with TRBD1. V shed 5 bases, J shed 8 bases, and the junction held 9 bases outside the gene matches. This CDR3 has 14 amino acids. CDR1 is MNHEY and CDR2 is SVGAGI in the germline V gene. The CDR3 DNA follows: TGTGCCAGCAGTCCCCGGACAGGGGCGGACGGCTACACCTTC. This translates into CASSPRTGADGYTF.

The J gene is TRBJ2-7, the V gene TRBV2; 9 nucleotides match TRBD1. The germline V gene has CDR1 SNHLY and CDR2 FYNNEI. V lost 5 bases to trimming and J lost 3 bases; unmatched junction nucleotides: 14. This CDR3 has 17 residues. CDR3: CASSPGTGIPKFYEQYF. CDR3 in DNA: TGTGCCAGCAGTCCCGGGACAGGGATCCCGAAATTCTACGAGCAGTACTTC.

This chain links TRBV27 with TRBJ1-6; TRBD1 matches 10 bases. V lost 5 bases to trimming and J lost 10 bases; unmatched junction nucleotides: 11. Germline V gene data show CDR1 as MNHEY and CDR2 as SMNVEV (reference sequence). The CDR3 extends over 16 amino acids. CDR3 protein: CASSVRTGGMWSPLHF. CDR3 in DNA: TGTGCCAGCAGTGTACGGACAGGGGGAATGTGGTCACCCCTCCACTTT.